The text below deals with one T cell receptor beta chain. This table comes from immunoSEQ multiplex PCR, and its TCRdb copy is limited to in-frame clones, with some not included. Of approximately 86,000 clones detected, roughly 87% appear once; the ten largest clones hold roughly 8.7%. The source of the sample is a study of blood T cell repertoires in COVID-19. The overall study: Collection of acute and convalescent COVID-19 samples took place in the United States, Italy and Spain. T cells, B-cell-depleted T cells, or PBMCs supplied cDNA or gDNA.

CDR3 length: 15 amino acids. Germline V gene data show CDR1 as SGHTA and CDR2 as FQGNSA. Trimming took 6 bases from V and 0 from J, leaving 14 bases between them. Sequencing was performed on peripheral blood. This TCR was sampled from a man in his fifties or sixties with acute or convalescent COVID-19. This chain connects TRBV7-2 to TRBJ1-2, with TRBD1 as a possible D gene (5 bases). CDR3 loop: CASSHAGNTNYGYTF. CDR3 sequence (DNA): TGTGCCAGCAGTCACGCAGGGAATACTAACTATGGCTACACCTTC.